This T cell receptor beta chain stems from a study of CD8 T cells in Susac syndrome. General observations from the study: The study's TCR sequencing and HLA analysis drew on a certain number of individuals. That number was acknowledged as relatively small.

A quantity of about 0.45 to 1 ug RNA underwent reverse transcription using random hexamers. TCR beta CDR3 was amplified by immunoSEQ multiplex PCR. This amplification extended across 54 Vbeta and 13 Jbeta segments. MiXCR, applied by TCRdb to the immunoSEQ multiplex PCR reads, yields one record per CDR3 protein. The sample carries around 180,000 distinct CDR3 sequences, over 85% recorded once. To note about this clonotype: What it binds is unknown.

In germline, CDR1 is MDHEN, CDR2 SYDVKM. The trim removed 5 bases at V and 6 bases at J, leaving 11 bases unmatched. This CDR3 has 16 residues. Relapsing-remitting disease, either stable or active, was present in the treatment-naive patients who were the multiple sclerosis controls. It was negative isolation that provided the CD8+ and CD4+ T cells, whereas TEMRA cells were enriched by FACS. The source is a human donor with multiple sclerosis. Source material: CD4+ T cells from PBMCs. The rearrangement links TRBV28 to TRBJ1-5; the match to TRBD1 covers 9 bases. The CDR3 DNA reads as TGTGCCAGCAGTATCACACCGGGACAGGGTCTTCAGCCCCAGCATTTT. It encodes CASSITPGQGLQPQHF.